A selection of T cell receptor beta chains follows, all from one sample in a study of blood T cell repertoires in COVID-19. Generated by immunoSEQ multiplex PCR, the TCRdb table keeps only in-frame clones and is missing some. The data contain 65,000 to 95,000 clones, about 85% of them singletons. Sequenced input: peripheral blood. These receptors were taken from an elderly man with active or convalescent COVID-19. The CDR3 runs from the conserved cysteine through the conserved F or W. A D gene is named only where the DNA matches it firmly. Expanded clones are given a class, and other clones once, few, many or no size at all.

j_gene	abundance	v_gene	d_gene	CDR3aa	CDR3nt
TRBJ1-4	once	TRBV2	TRBD1	CASRPLGQGGQKLFF	TGTGCCAGCAGACCACTAGGACAGGGGGGACAAAAACTGTTTTTT
TRBJ2-2	-	TRBV6-5	-	CASSYSRGTGELFF	TGTGCCAGCAGTTACTCCCGGGGGACCGGGGAGCTGTTTTTT
TRBJ1-6	once	TRBV7-8	-	CASSLFTGQLNSPLHF	TGTGCCAGCAGCTTATTCACTGGACAGCTCAATTCACCCCTCCACTTT
TRBJ1-5	few	TRBV5-4	-	CASSLGGGDQPQHF	TGTGCCAGCAGCTTGGGGGGCGGTGATCAGCCCCAGCATTTT
TRBJ1-2	-	TRBV7-2	-	CASSLDRTVTNYGYTF	TGTGCCAGCAGCTTAGATCGGACAGTAACTAACTATGGCTACACCTTC
TRBJ2-1	-	TRBV6-2/TRBV6-3	-	CASSYSGTLSYNEQFF	TGTGCCAGCAGTTACTCGGGGACTCTCTCCTACAATGAGCAGTTCTTC
TRBJ2-6	-	TRBV19	TRBD1	CASSKQGDLDSGANVLTF	TGTGCCAGTAGTAAACAGGGGGACCTTGACTCTGGGGCCAACGTCCTGACTTTC
TRBJ1-5	once	TRBV28	TRBD1	CASTHPQGVVQPQHF	TGTGCCAGCACTCACCCACAGGGGGTAGTTCAGCCCCAGCATTTT
TRBJ1-4	-	TRBV6-6	TRBD1	CASRGGTEWAKLFF	TGTGCCAGCAGGGGCGGGACAGAATGGGCGAAACTGTTTTTT
TRBJ2-1	-	TRBV29-1	-	CSVAQPSNNEQFF	TGCAGCGTTGCACAGCCCTCAAACAATGAGCAGTTCTTC
TRBJ2-5	-	TRBV24-1	TRBD1	CATSDTPGTEKETQYF	TGTGCCACCAGTGATACCCCCGGGACAGAAAAAGAGACCCAGTACTTC
TRBJ1-1	-	TRBV25-1	-	CASSPQLGGRIVFF	TGTGCCAGCAGTCCCCAACTGGGAGGGCGGATCGTTTTCTTT
TRBJ1-2	-	TRBV19	-	CASIGSLGPGYTF	TGTGCCAGTATCGGCTCTCTGGGGCCTGGCTACACCTTC
TRBJ2-2	-	TRBV19	TRBD2	CASSIQRAGGGTGELFF	TGTGCCAGTAGTATTCAGCGGGCGGGAGGTGGAACCGGGGAGCTGTTTTTT
TRBJ2-2	-	TRBV5-1	-	CASSATVNTGELFF	TGCGCCAGCAGCGCGACAGTAAACACCGGGGAGCTGTTTTTT
TRBJ1-4	-	TRBV5-6	TRBD1	CASSTRDSWNEKLFF	TGTGCCAGCAGCACCCGGGACAGTTGGAATGAAAAACTGTTTTTT
TRBJ1-2	-	TRBV29-1	TRBD1	CSVVQGAGGYTF	TGCAGCGTTGTACAGGGGGCAGGTGGCTACACCTTC
TRBJ2-5	-	TRBV11-2	-	CASSRNRVGETQYF	TGTGCCAGCAGCCGAAACAGGGTCGGAGAGACCCAGTACTTC
TRBJ2-3	once	TRBV5-6	-	CASSQDYPTDTQYF	TGTGCCAGCAGTCAAGACTACCCCACAGATACGCAGTATTTT
TRBJ2-2	-	TRBV28	TRBD2	CASSFKSTSGGVDTGELFF	TGTGCCAGCAGTTTCAAATCGACTAGCGGGGGGGTAGACACCGGGGAGCTGTTTTTT
TRBJ1-2	once	TRBV2	-	CASSERQDRVYGYTF	TGTGCCAGCAGTGAAAGACAGGATCGGGTCTATGGCTACACCTTC
TRBJ2-3	-	TRBV15	-	CATPTSASPSDTQYF	TGTGCCACCCCAACTTCGGCTAGTCCGTCAGATACGCAGTATTTT
TRBJ2-6	-	TRBV19	TRBD1	CASSTGTGVTGANVLTF	TGTGCCAGTAGTACCGGGACAGGGGTAACTGGGGCCAACGTCCTGACTTTC
TRBJ1-1	-	TRBV19	TRBD1	CASSIPRGPAFF	TGTGCCAGTAGTATACCCAGGGGGCCGGCTTTCTTT
TRBJ1-2	-	TRBV30	-	CAWSVREYGYTF	TGTGCCTGGAGTGTTAGGGAGTATGGCTACACCTTC
TRBJ1-3	once	TRBV29-1	TRBD1	CSVVRDSGRGTIYF	TGCAGCGTTGTTAGGGACAGCGGGAGGGGTACCATATATTTT
TRBJ1-1	once	TRBV9	-	CASSVFSGEAFF	TGTGCCAGCAGCGTATTCAGCGGTGAAGCTTTCTTT